These 25 T cell receptor beta chains share one sample of origin, sequenced in a study of blood T cell repertoires in COVID-19 (TCRdb year 2020). Libraries were built with the immunoSEQ multiplex PCR assay. The table was pulled from immuneACCESS by TCRdb, which kept in-frame rearrangements only. Such tables lose some clones; where checked, under half of the loss comes from unresolved V genes, and the rest has no known cause. The table for this sample lists roughly 260,000 clones; over 75% of them were counted only once. In total, the top ten clones hold under 2.5% of the sample. Sequenced material: PBMCs or T cells enriched from blood (not recorded which). The receptors stem from a woman aged 50 to 65 who had recovered from COVID-19.

The chain combines TRBV2 with TRBJ2-3; D is unresolved. Trimming pared 7 bases from V and 6 bases from J, leaving 8 bases between. Looked up from germline, CDR1 is SNHLY and CDR2 is FYNNEI. CDR3 length: 11 amino acids. The chain's CDR3 is CASTTYDTQYF. The CDR3 nucleotides read TGTGCCAGCACAACTTACGATACGCAGTATTTT.

The rearrangement uses TRBV20-1 and TRBJ1-4; D ambiguous. The germline gives CDR1 DFQATT, CDR2 SNEGSKA (reference sequence). The CDR3 consists of 11 residues. Trimming left V 5 bases short and J 7 bases short, with 8 bases between. The CDR3 nucleotides read TGCAGTGCTGGGCGGGGTGAAAAACTGTTTTTT. It specifies CSAGRGEKLFF.

This chain links TRBV19 with TRBJ1-4; tentative D call: TRBD1 (5 bases). The CDR3 extends over 15 amino acids. V lost 10 bases and J lost 0, with 15 bases in between. Per the germline V gene, CDR1 is LNHDA and CDR2 is SQIVND (reference sequence). The CDR3: CATNGARTTNEKLFF. CDR3 nucleotides: TGTGCCACTAATGGGGCCAGGACAACTAATGAAAAACTGTTTTTT.

The rearrangement uses TRBV10-3 and TRBJ2-5; the D is unclear. The CDR3 has 13 residues. Per the germline V gene, CDR1 is ENHRY and CDR2 is SYGVKD. V was cut by 3 bases and J by 5 bases, with 10 bases left in between. The CDR3 nucleotides are TGTGCCATCAGTGATCAGTCGCAGGAGACCCAGTACTTC. It codes for CAISDQSQETQYF.

This rearrangement joins TRBV7-2 to TRBJ2-5, with 10 bases aligning to TRBD2. The V gene end was trimmed by 0 bases and the J gene end by 6 bases; junction bases not matched to a gene: 4. CDR1 is SGHTA, CDR2 FQGNSA, per germline. This CDR3 is built from 15 residues. The CDR3 DNA reads TGTGCCAGCAGCTTAGCGGCTAGCGGGAGTAAGACCCAGTACTTC. This translates into CASSLAASGSKTQYF.

The chain carries TRBV18 and TRBJ2-7; D is perhaps TRBD1 (6 bases). Germline CDR1 reads KGHSH; CDR2 reads LQKENI. The V end was cut by 3 bases, the J end by 5 bases, with 14 bases between. The CDR3 is made up of 14 amino acids. The CDR3 nucleotides read TGTGCCAGCTCACCGGACAGTCCTTTGGACGAGCAGTACTTC. The encoded protein is CASSPDSPLDEQYF.

This clone was seen once. V gene TRBV7-8 combines with J gene TRBJ1-1; no clear D. The CDR3 length is 14 residues. Germline CDR1 reads SGHVS; CDR2 reads FQNEAQ. V lost 5 bases and J lost 2, with 12 bases in between. This CDR3 is CASSPQVGNTEAFF. CDR3 sequence (DNA): TGTGCCAGCAGCCCGCAGGTCGGAAACACTGAAGCTTTCTTT.

The chain uses TRBV6-5 and TRBJ2-7; tentative D call: TRBD2 (6 bases). CDR1 is MNHEY and CDR2 is SVGAGI in the germline V gene. V lost 0 bases, J lost 4 bases, and 10 bases lay in between. This CDR3 has 14 residues. Written as DNA, the CDR3 is TGTGCCAGCAGTTACTCGACTAGAACTTACGAGCAGTACTTC. As protein: CASSYSTRTYEQYF.

In this sample, this clone turned up once. This chain uses TRBV5-1 with TRBJ2-5; 13 positions match TRBD2. The CDR3 runs to 16 residues. With 4 bases clipped from V and 1 base from J, the junction kept 4 bases outside the gene matches. Germline V gene data show CDR1 as SGHRS and CDR2 as YFSETQ. In nucleotides, the CDR3 is TGCGCCAGCAGCCTAGGGACTAGCGGGGTCCAAGAGACCCAGTACTTC. It encodes CASSLGTSGVQETQYF. The variable domain in full, completed from reference TRBV5-1 and TRBJ2-5, reads KAGVTQTPRYLIKTRGQQVTLSCSPISGHRSVSWYQQTPGQGLQFLFEYFSETQRNKGNFPGRFSGRQFSNSRSEMNVSTLELGDSALYLCASSLGTSGVQETQYFGPGTRLLVL.

This clone occurred a few times. This chain links TRBV6-5 with TRBJ1-3; the match to TRBD1 covers 7 bases. The CDR3 length is 15 residues. Germline trimming cut 6 bases from V and 0 bases from J; bases unmatched to any gene: 5. Germline V gene lookup returns CDR1 MNHEY and CDR2 SVGAGI. The CDR3 region is CASRRQGFSGNTIYF. The CDR3 DNA follows: TGTGCCAGCAGGAGACAGGGCTTCTCTGGAAACACCATATATTTT.

A note on this clone: The DNA is left out, because the CDR3 cannot be placed on it with certainty; the CDR3 is given as TCRdb lists it. This chain connects TRBV6-1 to TRBJ2-7; the table's D call, TRBD1, was not checked against the DNA. The CDR3 has 14 residues if both end residues are counted. CDR1 is MNHNS, CDR2 SASEGT, per germline. CDR3: CASSEFGPGEEQYF.

The chain employs TRBV28 and TRBJ2-1, with D possibly matching TRBD1 (5 bases). Germline assignment: CDR1 MDHEN and CDR2 SYDVKM. Trimming pared 3 bases from V and 9 bases from J, leaving 9 bases between. The CDR3 totals 12 residues. The CDR3 is CASSFLGPEQFF. The CDR3 DNA reads TGTGCCAGCAGTTTTTTGGGGCCTGAGCAGTTCTTC.

The rearrangement joins TRBV6-5 to TRBJ1-2, with D tentatively TRBD1 (6 bases). This CDR3 comprises 15 residues. The V gene lost 6 bases and the J gene lost 4 bases, with 18 bases spanning the gap. Germline V gene data show CDR1 as MNHEY and CDR2 as SVGAGI. DNA of the CDR3: TGTGCCAGCAGAGAGACAGGTGGGGTCAGCTATGGCTACACCTTC. Translating gives CASRETGGVSYGYTF.

This chain connects TRBV7-9 to TRBJ2-7; 9 nucleotides agree with TRBD1. Germline loops: CDR1 SEHNR, CDR2 FQNEAQ (reference sequence). V lost 4 bases, J lost 3 bases, and 7 bases stayed unmatched. This CDR3 region has 15 residues. The CDR3 DNA is TGTGCCAGCAGCTCCGGACAGGGGATAGGCTACGAGCAGTACTTC. Its protein is CASSSGQGIGYEQYF.

This clone came up a few times. The J gene is TRBJ1-5, the V gene TRBV6-1, with TRBD1 identical over 11 bases. Per germline, CDR1 MNHNS and CDR2 SASEGT. After removal of 3 bases from V and 2 bases from J, the junction contained 6 bases not matched to a gene. The length of the CDR3 is 17 residues. Here the CDR3 reads CASSEPGQGVRNQPQHF. Written as DNA, the CDR3 is TGTGCCAGCAGTGAGCCGGGACAGGGGGTTCGCAATCAGCCCCAGCATTTT.

V usage is TRBV25-1 and J usage is TRBJ2-6; D perhaps matches TRBD1 (5 bases). The CDR3 has 15 residues. CDR1 and CDR2 from the germline V gene are MGHDK and SYGVNS. Trimming left V 4 bases short and J 1 base short, with 8 bases between. The CDR3 nucleotides are TGTGCCAGCAGTGCCCCAGGGTCTGGGGCCAACGTCCTGACTTTC. This codes for CASSAPGSGANVLTF.

The chain employs TRBV6-5 and TRBJ2-1, with D perhaps matching TRBD1 (5 bases). The germline V gene encodes CDR1 MNHEY and CDR2 SVGAGI. Trimming left V 9 bases short and J 0 bases short, with 15 bases between. CDR3 length: 15 amino acids. The CDR3 reads CASKTEPLSYNEQFF. CDR3 DNA: TGTGCCAGTAAGACAGAGCCCCTCTCCTACAATGAGCAGTTCTTC.

This chain connects TRBV18 to TRBJ1-2, with TRBD1 identical over 9 bases. Trimming removed 3 bases from V and 8 bases from J; junction bases left unmatched: 4. In germline, CDR1 is KGHSH, CDR2 LQKENI. This CDR3 region has 13 residues. DNA for the CDR3: TGTGCCAGCTCACCCAGGACAGGGGAAGGCTACACCTTC. Encoded protein: CASSPRTGEGYTF.

The J gene is TRBJ2-4, the V gene TRBV29-1, with D perhaps TRBD1 (5 bases). This CDR3 has 15 amino acids. Trimming removed 1 base from V and 1 base from J, with 11 bases in between. The V gene's germline CDR1 is SQVTM and CDR2 ANQGSEA. The CDR3 coding sequence is TGCAGCGTTGAAGTAGCAGGGCGGGCCAAAAACATTCAGTACTTC. This sequence encodes CSVEVAGRAKNIQYF.

The rearrangement uses TRBV27 and TRBJ1-3; perhaps TRBD1 as D (5 bases). V was clipped by 5 bases and J by 2 bases, with 10 bases between them. This CDR3 has 14 amino acids. Germline lookup yields CDR1 MNHEY and CDR2 SMNVEV (reference sequence). This chain's CDR3 is CASSPDRPGNTIYF. The CDR3 nucleotides read TGTGCCAGCAGTCCCGACAGACCTGGAAACACCATATATTTT.

V is TRBV19 and J is TRBJ1-2; D is unclear. Per the germline V gene, CDR1 is LNHDA and CDR2 is SQIVND (reference sequence). This CDR3 contains 12 residues. Trimming cost V 4 bases and J 6 bases, with 9 bases left between them. In DNA, the CDR3 is TGTGCCAGTAGTAACGGTGTCCATGGCTACACCTTC. This encodes CASSNGVHGYTF.

Here the CDR3 reads CASSQGQGVGEKLFF. CDR3 sequence (DNA): TGCGCCAGCAGCCAAGGACAGGGCGTTGGCGAAAAACTGTTTTTT. The chain combines TRBV4-1 with TRBJ1-4; 7 bases match TRBD1. Looked up from germline, CDR1 is MGHRA and CDR2 is YSYEKL. V lost 1 base and J lost 8; bases outside the gene matches: 7. The CDR3 has 15 residues.

The chain recombines TRBV16 with TRBJ1-1; possible D gene TRBD1, 5 bases. There are 13 residues in the CDR3. V lost 8 bases to trimming and J lost 3 bases, with 13 bases between them. Germline-derived CDR1 and CDR2 are KGHSY and FQNENV. The CDR3 DNA is TGTGCCAGCGGGCGGGGGATGGACACTGAAGCTTTCTTT. Amino acid sequence: CASGRGMDTEAFF.

The CDR3 loop is CASSLNPPAQSFLTEAFF. For the CDR3, the DNA is TGTGCCAGCAGCTTAAACCCCCCGGCACAGAGTTTTCTCACTGAAGCTTTCTTT. The chain has TRBV7-3 and TRBJ1-1, with D unresolved. The CDR3 is 18 residues long. In germline, CDR1 is SGHTA, CDR2 FQGTGA. V lost 1 base, J lost 4 bases, and 22 bases lay in between.

This rearrangement joins TRBV7-2 to TRBJ1-5; 8 positions agree with TRBD1. CDR1 is SGHTA, CDR2 FQGNSA, per germline. The ends lost 5 bases at V and 7 bases at J; junction bases unmatched: 7. The CDR3 is 14 amino acids. The CDR3 DNA reads as TGTGCCAGCAGCCCCCAGGGGGCACGGCAGCCCCAGCATTTT. Its protein is CASSPQGARQPQHF.